The clone carrying this TCR beta chain showed up just once. Libraries were prepared by immunoSEQ multiplex PCR; TCRdb keeps only in-frame clonotypes and omits some of them. The sample lists 100,000 to 150,000 clones; 65% to 80% were seen once. This CDR3 has 12 amino acids. From germline, CDR1 is MDHEN and CDR2 SYDVKM. The V and J ends lost 0 bases and 14 bases, in that order; junction bases with no gene match: 2. This sample was included in a study of blood T cell repertoires in COVID-19. The overall study: In each case, the material was cDNA or gDNA derived from T cells, B-cell-depleted T cells, or PBMCs.

J is TRBJ2-1 and V is TRBV28; 9 positions match TRBD2. The sequence derives from a middle-aged man with acute or convalescent COVID-19. Sequenced input: peripheral blood. CDR3 nucleotide sequence: TGTGCCAGCAGTTTATGGGGCGGGAGGGAGTTCTTC. It yields the protein CASSLWGGREFF.